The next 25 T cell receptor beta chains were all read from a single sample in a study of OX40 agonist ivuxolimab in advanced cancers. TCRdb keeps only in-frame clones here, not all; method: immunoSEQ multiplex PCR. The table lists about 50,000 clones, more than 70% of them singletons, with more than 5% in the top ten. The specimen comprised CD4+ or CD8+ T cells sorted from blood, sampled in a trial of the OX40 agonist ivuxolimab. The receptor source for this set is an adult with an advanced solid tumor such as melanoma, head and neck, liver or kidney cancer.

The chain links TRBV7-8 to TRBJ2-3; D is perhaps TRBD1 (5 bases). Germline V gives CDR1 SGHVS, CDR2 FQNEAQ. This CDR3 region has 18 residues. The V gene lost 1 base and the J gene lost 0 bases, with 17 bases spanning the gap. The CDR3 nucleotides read TGTGCCAGCAGCTTAGAAGGGGTTCTCCTTCTTAGCACAGATACGCAGTATTTT. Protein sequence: CASSLEGVLLLSTDTQYF.

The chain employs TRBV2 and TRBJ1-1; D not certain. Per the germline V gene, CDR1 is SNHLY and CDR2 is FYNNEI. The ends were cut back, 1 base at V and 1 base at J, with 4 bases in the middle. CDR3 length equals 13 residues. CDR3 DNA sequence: TGTGCCAGCAGTGAAGTATCGAACACTGAAGCTTTCTTT. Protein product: CASSEVSNTEAFF.

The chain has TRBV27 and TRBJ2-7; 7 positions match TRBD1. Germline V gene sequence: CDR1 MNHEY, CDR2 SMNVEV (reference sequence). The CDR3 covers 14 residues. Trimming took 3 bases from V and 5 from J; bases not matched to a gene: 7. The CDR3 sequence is CASSLGQGVDEQYF. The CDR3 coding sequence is TGTGCCAGCAGTTTGGGGCAGGGGGTGGACGAGCAGTACTTC.

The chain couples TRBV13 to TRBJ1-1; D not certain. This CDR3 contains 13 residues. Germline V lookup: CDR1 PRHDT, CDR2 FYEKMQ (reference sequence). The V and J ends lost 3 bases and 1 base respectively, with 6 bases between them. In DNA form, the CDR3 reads TGTGCCAGCAGCTTTGGACCGAACACTGAAGCTTTCTTT. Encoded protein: CASSFGPNTEAFF.

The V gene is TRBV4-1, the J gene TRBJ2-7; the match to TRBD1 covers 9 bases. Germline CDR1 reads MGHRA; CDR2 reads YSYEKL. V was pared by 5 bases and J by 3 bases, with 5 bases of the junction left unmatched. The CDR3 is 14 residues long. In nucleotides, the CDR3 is TGCGCCAGCAGCTTCCTGGGACAGGGCTACGAGCAGTACTTC. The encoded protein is CASSFLGQGYEQYF.

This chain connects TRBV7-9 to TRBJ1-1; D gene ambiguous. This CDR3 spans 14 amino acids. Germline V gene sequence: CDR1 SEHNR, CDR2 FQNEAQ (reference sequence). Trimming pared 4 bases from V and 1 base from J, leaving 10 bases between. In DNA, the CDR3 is TGTGCCAGCAGCTCGGCACCCCAGAACACTGAAGCTTTCTTT. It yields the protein CASSSAPQNTEAFF.

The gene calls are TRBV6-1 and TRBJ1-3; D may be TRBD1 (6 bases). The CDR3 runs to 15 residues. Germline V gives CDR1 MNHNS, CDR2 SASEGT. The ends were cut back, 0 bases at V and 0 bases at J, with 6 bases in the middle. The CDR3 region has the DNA TGTGCCAGCAGTGAAGCGGGGGCCTCTGGAAACACCATATATTTT. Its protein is CASSEAGASGNTIYF.

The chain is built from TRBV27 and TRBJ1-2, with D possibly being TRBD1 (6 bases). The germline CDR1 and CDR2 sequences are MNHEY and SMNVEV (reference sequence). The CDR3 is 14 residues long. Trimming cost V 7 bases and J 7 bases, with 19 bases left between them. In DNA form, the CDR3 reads TGTGCCAGCACCCCGGAACAGGGAGCCCGTGGCTACACCTTC. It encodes CASTPEQGARGYTF.

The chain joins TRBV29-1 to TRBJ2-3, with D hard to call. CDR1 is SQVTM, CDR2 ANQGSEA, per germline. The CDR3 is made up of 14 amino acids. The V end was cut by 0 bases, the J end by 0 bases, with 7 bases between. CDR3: CSVEDPSSTDTQYF. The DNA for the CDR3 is TGCAGCGTTGAAGATCCCAGCAGCACAGATACGCAGTATTTT.

CDR3 coding DNA: TGTGCCAGCAGTGAATACGCGGGACAAGAGACCCAGTACTTC. This translates into CASSEYAGQETQYF. The V and J genes are TRBV2 and TRBJ2-5; D possibly corresponds to TRBD2 (6 bases). The CDR3 length is 14 residues. The germline gives CDR1 SNHLY, CDR2 FYNNEI. The V gene lost 2 bases and the J gene lost 2 bases, with 9 bases spanning the gap.

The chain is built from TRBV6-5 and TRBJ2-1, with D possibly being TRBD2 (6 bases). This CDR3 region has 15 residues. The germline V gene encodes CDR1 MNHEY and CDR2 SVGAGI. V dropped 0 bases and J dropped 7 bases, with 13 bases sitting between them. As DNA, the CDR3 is TGTGCCAGCAGTTACTCTGCGGGGTCGGGGAATGAGCAGTTCTTC. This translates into CASSYSAGSGNEQFF.

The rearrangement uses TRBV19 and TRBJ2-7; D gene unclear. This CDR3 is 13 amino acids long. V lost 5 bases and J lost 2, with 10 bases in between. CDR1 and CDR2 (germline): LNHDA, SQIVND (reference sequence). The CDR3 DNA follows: TGTGCCAGTAGTTACCGACCCACCTACGAGCAGTACTTC. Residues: CASSYRPTYEQYF.

The CDR3 sequence is CASSLYGGYTF. CDR3 nucleotide sequence: TGTGCCAGCAGCTTATATGGAGGCTACACCTTC. V and J are TRBV7-2 and TRBJ1-2, with D unresolved. CDR1 is SGHTA and CDR2 is FQGNSA in the germline V gene. Trimming stripped 2 bases from V and 8 bases from J, with 6 bases between. The CDR3 totals 11 residues.

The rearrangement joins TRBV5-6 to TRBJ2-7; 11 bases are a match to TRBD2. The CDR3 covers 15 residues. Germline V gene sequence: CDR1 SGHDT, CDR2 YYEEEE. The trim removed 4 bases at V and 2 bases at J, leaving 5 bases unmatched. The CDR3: CASSLTSGIAYEQYV. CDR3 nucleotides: TGTGCCAGCAGCCTGACTAGCGGGATAGCCTACGAGCAGTACGTC.

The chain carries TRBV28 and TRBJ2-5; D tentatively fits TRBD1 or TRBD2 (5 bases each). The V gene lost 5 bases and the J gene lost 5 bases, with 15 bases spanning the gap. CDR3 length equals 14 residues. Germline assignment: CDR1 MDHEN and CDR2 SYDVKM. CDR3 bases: TGTGCCAGCAGTACCGGACAAACGGGGGAGACCCAGTACTTC. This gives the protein CASSTGQTGETQYF. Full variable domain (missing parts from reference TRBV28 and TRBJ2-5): DVKVTQSSRYLVKRTGEKVFLECVQDMDHENMFWYRQDPGLGLRLIYFSYDVKMKEKGDIPEGYSVSREKKERFSLILESASTNQTSMYLCASSTGQTGETQYFGPGTRLLVL.

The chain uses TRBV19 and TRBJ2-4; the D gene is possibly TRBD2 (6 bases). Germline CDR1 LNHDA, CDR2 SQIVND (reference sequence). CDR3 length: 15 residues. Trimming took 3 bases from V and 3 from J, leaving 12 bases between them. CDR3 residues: CASSMFSGSKNIQYF. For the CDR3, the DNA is TGTGCCAGTAGTATGTTTAGCGGAAGCAAAAACATTCAGTACTTC.

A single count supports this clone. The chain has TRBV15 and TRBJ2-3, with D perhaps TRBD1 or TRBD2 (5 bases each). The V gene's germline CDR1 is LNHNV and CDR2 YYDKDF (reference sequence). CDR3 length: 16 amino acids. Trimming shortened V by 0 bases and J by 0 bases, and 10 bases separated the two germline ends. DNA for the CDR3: TGTGCCACCAGCAGAGATTGGGGCGGGAGCACAGATACGCAGTATTTT. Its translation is CATSRDWGGSTDTQYF.

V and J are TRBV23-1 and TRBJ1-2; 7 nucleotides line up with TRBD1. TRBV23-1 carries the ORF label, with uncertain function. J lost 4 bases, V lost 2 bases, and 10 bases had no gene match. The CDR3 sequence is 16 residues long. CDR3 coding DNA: TGCGCCAGCAGTCAACCCAGACAGGGAGTAACCTATGGCTACACCTTC. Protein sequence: CASSQPRQGVTYGYTF.

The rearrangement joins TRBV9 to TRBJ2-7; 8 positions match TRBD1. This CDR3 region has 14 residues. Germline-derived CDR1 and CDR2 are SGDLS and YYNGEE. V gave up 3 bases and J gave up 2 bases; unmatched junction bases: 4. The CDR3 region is CASSGQGPTYEQYF. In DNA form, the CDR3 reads TGTGCCAGCAGCGGACAGGGGCCCACCTACGAGCAGTACTTC.

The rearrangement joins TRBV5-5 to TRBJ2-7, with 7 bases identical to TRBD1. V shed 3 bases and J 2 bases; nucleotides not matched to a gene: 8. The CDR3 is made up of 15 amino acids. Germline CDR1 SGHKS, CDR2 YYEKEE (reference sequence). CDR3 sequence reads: CASSSGDSHTYEQYF. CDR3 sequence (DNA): TGTGCCAGCAGCTCTGGGGACAGCCATACCTACGAGCAGTACTTC.

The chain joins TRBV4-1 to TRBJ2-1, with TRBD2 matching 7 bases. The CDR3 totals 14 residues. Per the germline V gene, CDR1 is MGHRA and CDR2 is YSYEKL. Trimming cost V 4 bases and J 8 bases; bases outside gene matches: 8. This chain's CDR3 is CASSPPGGSYEQFF. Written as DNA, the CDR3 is TGCGCCAGCAGCCCCCCGGGGGGTTCCTATGAGCAGTTCTTC.

DNA for the CDR3: TGTGCCAGCAGCTTAGAGGAGACCGGGGAGCTGTTTTTT. Protein sequence: CASSLEETGELFF. The rearrangement uses TRBV11-3 and TRBJ2-2; D unclear. V lost 0 bases and J 5 bases, leaving 4 bases between the germline ends. This CDR3 comprises 13 residues. Germline values: CDR1 SGHNT, CDR2 YENEEA.

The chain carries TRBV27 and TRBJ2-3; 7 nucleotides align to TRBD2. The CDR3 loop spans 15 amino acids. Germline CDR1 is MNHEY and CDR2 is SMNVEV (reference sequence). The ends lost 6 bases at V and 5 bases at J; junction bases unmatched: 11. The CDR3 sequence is CASSQWGGVGDTQYF. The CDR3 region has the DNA TGTGCCAGCAGCCAATGGGGGGGTGTTGGAGATACGCAGTATTTT.

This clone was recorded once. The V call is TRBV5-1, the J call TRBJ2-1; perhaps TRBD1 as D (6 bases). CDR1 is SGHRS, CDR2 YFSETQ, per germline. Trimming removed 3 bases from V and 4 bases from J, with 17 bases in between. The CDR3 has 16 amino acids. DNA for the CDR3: TGCGCCAGCAGCTACAAAAACCAGGGGCCTTACAATGAGCAGTTCTTC. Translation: CASSYKNQGPYNEQFF.

The CDR3 sequence: CASSDRSTGELFF. DNA of the CDR3: TGTGCCAGCTCGGACAGATCCACCGGGGAGCTGTTTTTT. This rearrangement joins TRBV19 to TRBJ2-2; a weak D match, TRBD1 (6 bases). CDR1 and CDR2 from the germline V gene are LNHDA and SQIVND (reference sequence). V shed 9 bases and J shed 4 bases, with 12 bases lying between them. This CDR3 region has 13 residues.